A selection of T cell receptor beta chains follows, all from one sample in a study of blood T cell repertoires in COVID-19. Produced via immunoSEQ multiplex PCR; TCRdb's table is partial and in-frame only. Here the sample spans about 20,000 clones, 75% to 90% being singletons. Source material: peripheral blood. These receptors were obtained from a human donor in a cohort sampled during active COVID-19. CDR3s include the opening cysteine and the closing phenylalanine or tryptophan.

V gene: TRBV6-5; J gene: TRBJ1-2; CDR3 protein: CASSYLQGGLGGYTF
V gene: TRBV5-8; J gene: TRBJ1-1; CDR3 protein: CAQTRPWTKGSEAFF
V gene: TRBV18; J gene: TRBJ2-3; CDR3 protein: CASSPRRESQYF
V gene: TRBV4-1; J gene: TRBJ1-2; CDR3 protein: CASSRPGTLRGYTF
V gene: TRBV28; J gene: TRBJ2-7; CDR3 protein: CASSLPPEAPTYEQYF
V gene: TRBV2; J gene: TRBJ2-7; CDR3 protein: CASRRTGGHEQYF
V gene: TRBV5-1; J gene: TRBJ2-3; CDR3 protein: CASSFGTVTDTQYF
V gene: TRBV15; J gene: TRBJ2-2; CDR3 protein: CATTEVDSVGELFF
V gene: TRBV5-1; J gene: TRBJ2-5; CDR3 protein: CASSLGTSGRAMETQYF
V gene: TRBV15; J gene: TRBJ2-1; CDR3 protein: CATSRDNGPDEQFF
V gene: TRBV14; J gene: TRBJ2-3; CDR3 protein: CASSQPKLAGGWDTQYF
V gene: TRBV7-9; J gene: TRBJ1-4; CDR3 protein: CASSLTGGVAEKLFF
V gene: TRBV23-1; J gene: TRBJ1-5; CDR3 protein: CASSQTHRHQERSQPQHF
V gene: TRBV2; J gene: TRBJ2-1; CDR3 protein: CASSAADSYNEQFF
V gene: TRBV10-1; J gene: TRBJ1-1; CDR3 protein: CASSQGAGNTEAFF
V gene: TRBV6-5; J gene: TRBJ1-6; CDR3 protein: CASRDGTVNNSPLHF
V gene: TRBV5-1; J gene: TRBJ2-7; CDR3 protein: CASSLGASSASSYEQYF
V gene: TRBV24-1; J gene: TRBJ2-1; CDR3 protein: CATSDSQGTSYNEQFF
V gene: TRBV7-9; J gene: TRBJ2-3; CDR3 protein: CASSPGLAGETQYF
V gene: TRBV25-1; J gene: TRBJ2-7; CDR3 protein: CASAATSGPYEQYF
V gene: TRBV2; J gene: TRBJ2-1; CDR3 protein: CASSELAGGYNEQFF
V gene: TRBV2; J gene: TRBJ1-6; CDR3 protein: CASSELGAANSPLHF
V gene: TRBV6-5; J gene: TRBJ2-7; CDR3 protein: CASSPGASGALRYF
V gene: TRBV5-4; J gene: TRBJ2-1; CDR3 protein: CASSMDRTYNEQFF
V gene: TRBV2; J gene: TRBJ1-6; CDR3 protein: CASKYRSINSPLHF
V gene: TRBV7-9; J gene: TRBJ2-5; CDR3 protein: CASSLKTGVETQYF
V gene: TRBV6-4; J gene: TRBJ1-2; CDR3 protein: CASRSPGQGGGYTF
V gene: TRBV2; J gene: TRBJ1-1; CDR3 protein: CASREGTEAFF
V gene: TRBV11-2; J gene: TRBJ2-7; CDR3 protein: CASSLGPSAAKYEQYF
V gene: TRBV6-5; J gene: TRBJ1-2; CDR3 protein: CASRARLFYGYTF
V gene: TRBV6-4; J gene: TRBJ2-2; CDR3 protein: CASTPEATGELFF
V gene: TRBV5-5; J gene: TRBJ1-1; CDR3 protein: CASSSPRGAMTEAFF
V gene: TRBV10-3; J gene: TRBJ2-3; CDR3 protein: CAISDSSTDTQYF
V gene: TRBV5-1; J gene: TRBJ2-5; CDR3 protein: CASSLAVAGDSQETQYF
V gene: TRBV27; J gene: TRBJ1-5; CDR3 protein: CASSFAGRNNQPQHF
V gene: TRBV6-5; J gene: TRBJ1-1; CDR3 protein: CASRTTGPGTEAFF
V gene: TRBV3-1/TRBV3-2; J gene: TRBJ2-1; CDR3 protein: CASSQVYVTQTLINEQFF
V gene: TRBV6-2/TRBV6-3; J gene: TRBJ2-7; CDR3 protein: CASSYTASGSHEQYF
V gene: TRBV5-4; J gene: TRBJ2-3; CDR3 protein: CASSKTSGNTDTQYF
V gene: TRBV6-5; J gene: TRBJ1-4; CDR3 protein: CASSSREGGLGEKLFF
V gene: TRBV27; J gene: TRBJ2-7; CDR3 protein: CASSLEFGTPLYEQYF
V gene: TRBV19; J gene: TRBJ2-7; CDR3 protein: CASSVSGTLWQYF
V gene: TRBV14; J gene: TRBJ2-5; CDR3 protein: CASSLAYVAGTQYF
V gene: TRBV18; J gene: TRBJ1-4; CDR3 protein: CASSPPTSRQAEKLFF
V gene: TRBV24-1; J gene: TRBJ2-3; CDR3 protein: CATSELTGGLGDTQYF
V gene: TRBV2; J gene: TRBJ1-6; CDR3 protein: CASSEEKSSYNSPLHF
V gene: TRBV19; J gene: TRBJ2-7; CDR3 protein: CASSIGVDFPQQYF
V gene: TRBV6-5; J gene: TRBJ2-5; CDR3 protein: CASSDQVRETQYF
V gene: TRBV6-2/TRBV6-3; J gene: TRBJ2-3; CDR3 protein: CASSLADTQYF
V gene: TRBV27; J gene: TRBJ2-1; CDR3 protein: CASTSAGAQNKYNEQFF
V gene: TRBV10-3; J gene: TRBJ2-5; CDR3 protein: CAISDSAREETQYF
V gene: TRBV7-9; J gene: TRBJ2-1; CDR3 protein: CASSLSGVGEQFF
V gene: TRBV6-1; J gene: TRBJ1-1; CDR3 protein: CASSEARGGVLNTEAFF
V gene: TRBV4-1; J gene: TRBJ2-7; CDR3 protein: CASSQEAVPGSEQYF
V gene: TRBV6-1; J gene: TRBJ1-5; CDR3 protein: CASSEQLAGVNQPQHF
V gene: TRBV2; J gene: TRBJ1-2; CDR3 protein: CASMEGAGYGYTF
V gene: TRBV11-2; J gene: TRBJ1-4; CDR3 protein: CASSWAAGANEKLFF
V gene: TRBV28; J gene: TRBJ1-4; CDR3 protein: CASSTRGGTNEKLFF